The 10 T cell receptor beta chains given below trace back to one sample, sequenced in a study of beta chain features in type 1 diabetes. General observations from the study: TCRB CDR3s from Type 1 diabetes patients were moderately but significantly shorter in all four CD4+ subsets.

All of the isolated RNA was reverse transcribed, so expressed TCRB transcripts were sequenced. Sequencing was performed with immunoSEQ multiplex PCR; in TCRdb, only in-frame clones are kept and a portion is missing. The table records roughly 260,000 clones, roughly a tenth of them present only once. Antigens of these TCRs are unknown. Sequenced input: naive CD4+ T cells from blood. These receptors were obtained from a man aged 25 to 45 with type 1 diabetes.

This clone was seen more than once but under ten times. Other DNA sequences in this specimen translate into the identical CDR3. The gene calls are TRBV7-2 and TRBJ2-3; tentatively, D is TRBD2 (6 bases). In germline, CDR1 is SGHTA, CDR2 FQGNSA. The CDR3 extends over 14 amino acids. Deletions cut 2 bases from V and 0 bases from J, with 6 bases between. In DNA, the CDR3 is TGTGCCAGCAGCTTACGGGGGAGCACAGATACGCAGTATTTT. It translates to CASSLRGSTDTQYF.

This sequence joins TRBV7-2 and TRBJ2-3; no definite D call. V lost 8 bases, J lost 10 bases, and 19 bases lay in between. The length of the CDR3 is 13 residues. Per germline, CDR1 SGHTA and CDR2 FQGNSA. DNA for the CDR3: TGTGCCAGCGCGCGGTCGACGAATGAACCGCAGTATTTT. Translated, it gives CASARSTNEPQYF.

The J gene is TRBJ1-5, the V gene TRBV7-8, with D perhaps matching TRBD1 (6 bases). With 4 bases removed from V and 6 bases from J, the gap between germline ends came to 16 bases. There are 15 residues in the CDR3. Germline CDR1 is SGHVS and CDR2 is FQNEAQ. CDR3 sequence reads: CASSWYWGRRQPQHF. In DNA form, the CDR3 reads TGTGCCAGCAGCTGGTACTGGGGGCGCCGTCAGCCCCAGCATTTT.

This sequence joins TRBV7-3 and TRBJ2-1; TRBD2 agrees at 9 bases. V trimming: 3 bases; J trimming: 7 bases; junction bases outside the gene matches: 7. CDR3 length: 15 amino acids. Germline CDR1 SGHTA, CDR2 FQGTGA. The CDR3 is CASSLSAGGLNEQFF. CDR3 nucleotide sequence: TGTGCCAGCAGCTTGTCAGCGGGGGGCCTAAATGAGCAGTTCTTC.

The chain employs TRBV29-1 and TRBJ1-3, with D perhaps TRBD1 (6 bases). CDR3 size: 12 residues. Germline assignment: CDR1 SQVTM and CDR2 ANQGSEA. V shed 5 bases and J shed 2 bases, with 7 bases lying between them. In DNA form, the CDR3 reads TGCAGCGTTAGGACAGCTGGAAACACCATATATTTT. Residues: CSVRTAGNTIYF.

The gene calls are TRBV2 and TRBJ2-7, with a tentative D call TRBD1 (5 bases). Deletions cut 5 bases from V and 2 bases from J, with 13 bases between. The CDR3 loop spans 14 amino acids. The germline gives CDR1 SNHLY, CDR2 FYNNEI. CDR3 sequence reads: CASSKPGNPYEQYF. In nucleotides, the CDR3 is TGTGCCAGCAGTAAACCAGGGAATCCCTACGAGCAGTACTTC.

The CDR3 is CASSEGLGRSNEQFF. CDR3 DNA sequence: TGTGCCAGCAGTGAAGGACTAGGGAGAAGCAATGAGCAGTTCTTC. This chain links TRBV2 with TRBJ2-1, with D tentatively TRBD2 (6 bases). Germline V CDR1 and CDR2: SNHLY, FYNNEI. With 1 base removed from V and 6 bases from J, the gap between germline ends came to 13 bases. The CDR3 runs to 15 residues.

This clone was seen a handful of times. The same CDR3 is also encoded by other DNA sequences in this sample. This chain connects TRBV18 to TRBJ1-1, with D perhaps matching TRBD1 (5 bases). Germline lookup yields CDR1 KGHSH and CDR2 LQKENI. V was cut by 3 bases and J by 1 base, with 6 bases left in between. The CDR3 has 13 amino acids. The CDR3 nucleotides read TGTGCCAGCTCACCGGGGCGGAACACTGAAGCTTTCTTT. Amino acid sequence: CASSPGRNTEAFF.

The chain is built from TRBV27 and TRBJ2-3; 10 bases are a match to TRBD2. Germline-derived CDR1 and CDR2 are MNHEY and SMNVEV (reference sequence). V was pared by 7 bases and J by 2 bases, with 6 bases of the junction left unmatched. The CDR3 is made up of 15 amino acids. The DNA of the CDR3 is TGTGCCAGCACTCCTCTAGCGGGGGCCACAGATACGCAGTATTTT. Encoded protein: CASTPLAGATDTQYF.

The CDR3 sequence is CASSSRDNEQFF. CDR3 nucleotides: TGTGCCAGCAGCTCCCGGGACAATGAGCAGTTCTTC. The rearrangement uses TRBV5-5 and TRBJ2-1, with unresolved D. The CDR3 contains 12 residues. Germline CDR1 and CDR2: SGHKS and YYEKEE (reference sequence). Trimming pared 3 bases from V and 5 bases from J, leaving 6 bases between.